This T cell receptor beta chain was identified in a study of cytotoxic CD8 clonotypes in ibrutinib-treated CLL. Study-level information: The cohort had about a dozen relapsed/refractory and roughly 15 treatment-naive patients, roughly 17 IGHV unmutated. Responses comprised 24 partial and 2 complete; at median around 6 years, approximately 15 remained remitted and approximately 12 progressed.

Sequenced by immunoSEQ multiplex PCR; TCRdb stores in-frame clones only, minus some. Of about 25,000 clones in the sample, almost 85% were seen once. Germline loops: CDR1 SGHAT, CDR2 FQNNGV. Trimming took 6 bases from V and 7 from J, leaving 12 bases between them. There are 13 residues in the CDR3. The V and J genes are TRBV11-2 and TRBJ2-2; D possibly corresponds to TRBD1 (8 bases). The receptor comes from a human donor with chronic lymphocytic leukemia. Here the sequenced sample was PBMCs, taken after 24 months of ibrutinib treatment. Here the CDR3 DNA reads TGTGCCAGCAGACAGGGGGAGGGCGGGGAGCTGTTTTTT. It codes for CASRQGEGGELFF.